Below are 8 T cell receptor beta chains sequenced from a single sample in a study of vaccination and CD4 T cells after COVID-19. Their recognized antigens are unknown. Cultured CD4+ T cell DNA underwent sequencing with the Oncomine TCR Beta short-read assay. Someone extracted genomic DNA from cultured CD4+ T cells. MiXCR, run by TCRdb on the PCR reads, gives a single entry per CDR3 protein. The table has about 9,700 distinct CDR3 sequences, 30% to 45% seen once. Treatment described: approximately 10-day PBMC culture with coronavirus spike peptide pools or control peptides (ViraFEST assay). According to the study, CD4+ T cells from the unexposed donor were gathered ahead of the COVID-19 pandemic (2011-2018). What was sequenced was CD4+ T cells from blood, cultured in vitro. Receptors were obtained from a human donor in good health.

V usage is TRBV7-9 and J usage is TRBJ2-2; possibly TRBD2 for D (5 bases). This CDR3 region has 16 residues. Germline assignment: CDR1 SEHNR and CDR2 FQNEAQ (reference sequence). V lost 3 bases and J 0 bases, leaving 11 bases between the germline ends. CDR3 sequence reads: CASSLRLLPNTGELFF. The CDR3 DNA sequence: TGTGCCAGCAGCTTGAGACTACTCCCGAACACCGGGGAGCTGTTTTTT.

The chain combines TRBV6-2 or TRBV6-3 with TRBJ1-1; D unresolved. Per the germline V gene, CDR1 is MNHEY and CDR2 is SVGEGT. This CDR3 is built from 12 residues. V was pared by 8 bases and J by 2 bases, with 9 bases between. CDR3 sequence: CASSFINTEAFF. In nucleotides, the CDR3 is TGTGCCAGCTCGTTCATCAACACTGAAGCTTTCTTT.

This clonotype was detected only a few times. V and J are TRBV7-2 and TRBJ2-7; 7 bases align to TRBD1. The CDR3 totals 16 residues. V dropped 0 bases and J dropped 3; count of bases not matched to a gene: 8. Germline loops: CDR1 SGHTA, CDR2 FQGNSA. CDR3 sequence (DNA): TGTGCCAGCAGCTTAGCGTTGGGGACAGTCGACTACGAGCAGTACTTC. Translating gives CASSLALGTVDYEQYF.

The rearrangement links TRBV10-3 to TRBJ1-5, with D unclear. The germline V and J ends were trimmed by 8 bases and 0 bases, with 8 bases remaining between them. Per germline, CDR1 ENHRY and CDR2 SYGVKD. The CDR3 is made up of 13 amino acids. CDR3 coding DNA: TGTGCCATCGGTTCGGATAGCAATCAGCCCCAGCATTTT. It codes for CAIGSDSNQPQHF.

This clonotype was counted only a few times. The CDR3: CASSLGQKETQYF. Here the CDR3 DNA reads TGTGCCAGCAGTTTGGGACAGAAAGAGACCCAGTACTTC. The V call is TRBV28, the J call TRBJ2-5, with 7 bases fitting TRBD1. Germline CDR1 and CDR2: MDHEN and SYDVKM. The CDR3 has 13 residues. V was pared by 3 bases and J by 3 bases, with 1 base of the junction left unmatched.

This clonotype was counted a few times. This chain links TRBV27 with TRBJ2-5; 9 nucleotides line up with TRBD1. Per germline, CDR1 MNHEY and CDR2 SMNVEV (reference sequence). CDR3 length equals 16 residues. The J segment lost 2 bases and the V segment lost 5 bases, leaving 9 bases of the junction unmatched. The CDR3: CASSRTGAQGQETQYF. The CDR3 nucleotides are TGTGCCAGCAGTCGGACAGGGGCCCAAGGGCAAGAGACCCAGTACTTC.

The chain recombines TRBV24-1 with TRBJ2-7; the match to TRBD1 covers 10 bases. Germline V gene data show CDR1 as KGHDR and CDR2 as SFDVKD. V lost 4 bases and J lost 4; bases outside the gene matches: 9. The CDR3 is made up of 16 amino acids. DNA of the CDR3: TGTGCCACCAGTGAAAGTCTGGGACAGGGGCGTTACGAGCAGTACTTC. Its protein is CATSESLGQGRYEQYF.

By frequency in the sample, this clonotype is medium-sized. The rearrangement joins TRBV24-1 to TRBJ1-5, with D hard to call. Looked up from germline, CDR1 is KGHDR and CDR2 is SFDVKD. V lost 2 bases to trimming and J lost 4 bases, with 8 bases between them. The CDR3 has 14 residues. CDR3 in DNA: TGTGCCACCAGTGATTGGGAACGGAATCAGCCCCAGCATTTT. This codes for CATSDWERNQPQHF.